The 15 T cell receptor beta chains in this list originate from one sample, sequenced in a study of shared clonotypes between healthy human individuals. TCRdb keeps only in-frame clones here, not all; method: immunoSEQ multiplex PCR. The sample includes roughly 660,000 clones, 90% of them seen just once. The sequencing input was memory CD8+ T cells from PBMCs. Subset specified: CD45RO+ cells pooled with CCR7-negative TemRA cells. These receptors were obtained from a man in his late teens or twenties in good health. Some clones in this sample may be carry-over from other donors' samples.

V is TRBV11-2 and J is TRBJ1-1; 8 nucleotides agree with TRBD1. The trim removed 5 bases at V and 5 bases at J, leaving 7 bases unmatched. Looked up from germline, CDR1 is SGHAT and CDR2 is FQNNGV. The CDR3 contains 14 residues. CDR3: CASSPQQGETEAFF. The CDR3 bases are TGTGCCAGCAGCCCACAACAGGGGGAGACTGAAGCTTTCTTT.

The chain is built from TRBV19 and TRBJ2-7; TRBD1 matches 12 bases. Germline loops: CDR1 LNHDA, CDR2 SQIVND (reference sequence). The V gene end was trimmed by 4 bases and the J gene end by 4 bases; junction bases not matched to a gene: 8. The CDR3 totals 16 residues. The CDR3 sequence: CASSTWGQGASYEQYF. CDR3 bases: TGTGCCAGTAGTACTTGGGGACAGGGGGCTTCATACGAGCAGTACTTC. The full variable domain, with the rest looked up from reference TRBV19 and TRBJ2-7, is DGGITQSPKYLFRKEGQNVTLSCEQNLNHDAMYWYRQDPGQGLRLIYYSQIVNDFQKGDIAEGYSVSREKKESFPLTVTSAQKNPTAFYLCASSTWGQGASYEQYFGPGTRLTVT.

The V call is TRBV6-6, the J call TRBJ2-5; D gene unclear. The V end lost 4 bases, the J end lost 0 bases, and 6 bases lay between the germline ends. This CDR3 contains 13 residues. Germline lookup yields CDR1 MNHNY and CDR2 SVGAGI (reference sequence). The CDR3: CASSSWDQETQYF. CDR3 nucleotides: TGTGCCAGCAGTTCTTGGGACCAAGAGACCCAGTACTTC.

The chain uses TRBV5-6 and TRBJ2-7; 7 positions agree with TRBD2. Germline V gene data show CDR1 as SGHDT and CDR2 as YYEEEE. The CDR3 length is 16 residues. V was pared by 0 bases and J by 3 bases, with 9 bases of the junction left unmatched. CDR3 nucleotide sequence: TGTGCCAGCAGCTTGGCGGCGGGAGAGGCTTACTACGAGCAGTACTTC. Translated, it gives CASSLAAGEAYYEQYF.

This chain connects TRBV28 to TRBJ2-7; no clear D gene. V was trimmed by 5 bases and J by 0 bases, leaving 11 bases between them. Looked up from germline, CDR1 is MDHEN and CDR2 is SYDVKM. The CDR3 extends over 14 amino acids. The CDR3 sequence: CASSPTASSYEQYF. The CDR3 bases are TGTGCCAGCAGTCCCACTGCTAGCTCCTACGAGCAGTACTTC. Looking up the rest from reference TRBV28 and TRBJ2-7 gives the full variable domain: DVKVTQSSRYLVKRTGEKVFLECVQDMDHENMFWYRQDPGLGLRLIYFSYDVKMKEKGDIPEGYSVSREKKERFSLILESASTNQTSMYLCASSPTASSYEQYFGPGTRLTVT.

CDR3 region: CASSVEQGGVHEQYF. In DNA form, the CDR3 reads TGTGCCAGCAGCGTAGAGCAGGGAGGGGTCCACGAGCAGTACTTC. The genes are TRBV9 and TRBJ2-7; 7 bases fit TRBD2. The CDR3 covers 15 residues. CDR1 is SGDLS, CDR2 YYNGEE, per germline. After removal of 0 bases from V and 5 bases from J, the junction contained 8 bases not matched to a gene.

This chain connects TRBV9 to TRBJ2-6; D unresolved. The V end was cut by 1 base, the J end by 0 bases, with 11 bases between. Germline V lookup: CDR1 SGDLS, CDR2 YYNGEE. This CDR3 contains 17 residues. The CDR3 loop is CASSVPLESSGANVLTF. The CDR3 nucleotides are TGTGCCAGCAGCGTACCCCTAGAAAGCTCTGGGGCCAACGTCCTGACTTTC.

V is TRBV27 and J is TRBJ2-1; 8 nucleotides align to TRBD2. V shed 6 bases and J 4 bases; nucleotides not matched to a gene: 5. From germline, CDR1 is MNHEY and CDR2 SMNVEV (reference sequence). CDR3 length: 14 amino acids. The CDR3 nucleotides are TGTGCCAGCAGGATAACGGGAGGGTACAATGAGCAGTTCTTC. Protein sequence: CASRITGGYNEQFF.

This sequence joins TRBV6-6 and TRBJ2-3; a weak D match, TRBD2 (6 bases). The CDR3 contains 15 residues. Trimming pared 0 bases from V and 5 bases from J, leaving 12 bases between. Germline CDR1 is MNHNY and CDR2 is SVGAGI (reference sequence). CDR3 sequence (DNA): TGTGCCAGCAGTTACTCAACGGGAGATATAGATACGCAGTATTTT. Protein product: CASSYSTGDIDTQYF.

The V and J genes are TRBV9 and TRBJ1-3; 8 bases align to TRBD1. Trimming removed 3 bases from V and 4 bases from J; junction bases left unmatched: 6. Germline CDR1 SGDLS, CDR2 YYNGEE. The length of the CDR3 is 15 residues. The CDR3 spells CASSAGQGPGNTIYF. In DNA form, the CDR3 reads TGTGCCAGCAGCGCAGGACAGGGTCCGGGAAACACCATATATTTT. The full variable domain, with the rest looked up from reference TRBV9 and TRBJ1-3, is DSGVTQTPKHLITATGQRVTLRCSPRSGDLSVYWYQQSLDQGLQFLIQYYNGEERAKGNILERFSAQQFPDLHSELNLSSLELGDSALYFCASSAGQGPGNTIYFGEGSWLTVV.

The gene calls are TRBV6-5 and TRBJ2-5, with 8 bases fitting TRBD1. Germline values: CDR1 MNHEY, CDR2 SVGAGI. The CDR3 extends over 14 amino acids. V was pared by 5 bases and J by 4 bases, with 6 bases of the junction left unmatched. CDR3 sequence (DNA): TGTGCCAGCAGTCGGGGACAGGCTGGAGAGACCCAGTACTTC. Protein sequence: CASSRGQAGETQYF.

The J gene is TRBJ1-1, the V gene TRBV28; D is uncertain. Germline CDR1 and CDR2: MDHEN and SYDVKM. V gave up 3 bases and J gave up 4 bases, with 12 bases separating them. The CDR3 has 14 residues. CDR3 nucleotides: TGTGCCAGCAGTTTCCTCGGTAGCGGCACTGAAGCTTTCTTT. Residues: CASSFLGSGTEAFF. The whole variable domain, filled in from reference TRBV28 and TRBJ1-1, reads DVKVTQSSRYLVKRTGEKVFLECVQDMDHENMFWYRQDPGLGLRLIYFSYDVKMKEKGDIPEGYSVSREKKERFSLILESASTNQTSMYLCASSFLGSGTEAFFGQGTRLTVV.

The chain uses TRBV10-2 and TRBJ2-1; possible D gene TRBD2, 5 bases. The germline gives CDR1 WSHSY, CDR2 SAAADI. V dropped 10 bases and J dropped 8 bases, with 12 bases sitting between them. There are 11 residues in the CDR3. The CDR3 DNA sequence: TGCGCCACCAGCCTAGCCCATGAGCAGTTCTTC. It translates to CATSLAHEQFF.

The V gene is TRBV4-1, the J gene TRBJ2-1; D ambiguous. Trimming cost V 0 bases and J 0 bases, with 12 bases left between them. The CDR3 contains 17 residues. Germline V gene data show CDR1 as MGHRA and CDR2 as YSYEKL. This CDR3 is CASSQDPGPGSYNEQFF. CDR3 in DNA: TGCGCCAGCAGCCAAGATCCCGGCCCAGGCTCCTACAATGAGCAGTTCTTC.

The genes are TRBV2 and TRBJ2-1; D uncertain. V lost 1 base to trimming and J lost 2 bases, with 9 bases between them. Germline V gene lookup returns CDR1 SNHLY and CDR2 FYNNEI. CDR3 size: 15 residues. CDR3 DNA: TGTGCCAGCAGTGAAGTGGGCAGTCCCTACAATGAGCAGTTCTTC. Translating gives CASSEVGSPYNEQFF.